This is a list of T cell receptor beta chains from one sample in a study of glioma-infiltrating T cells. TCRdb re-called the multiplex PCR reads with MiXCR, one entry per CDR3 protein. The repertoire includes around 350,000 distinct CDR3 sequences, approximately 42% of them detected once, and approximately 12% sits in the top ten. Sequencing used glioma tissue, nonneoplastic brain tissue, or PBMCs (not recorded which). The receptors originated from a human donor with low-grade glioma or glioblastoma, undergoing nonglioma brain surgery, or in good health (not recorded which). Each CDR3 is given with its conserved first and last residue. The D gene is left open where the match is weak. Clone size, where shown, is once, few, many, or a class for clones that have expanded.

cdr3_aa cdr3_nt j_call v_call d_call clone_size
CASSQGLRQGGETQYF TGCGCCAGCAGCCAAGGCCTCCGACAGGGTGGGGAGACCCAGTACTTC TRBJ2-5 TRBV4-3 TRBD1 few
CASSQEGQQDQPQHF TGCGCCAGCAGCCAAGAGGGCCAACAGGATCAGCCCCAGCATTTT TRBJ1-5 TRBV4-1 NA few
CASSETGYNSPLHF TGTGCCAGCAGTGAGACAGGTTATAATTCACCCCTCCACTTT TRBJ1-6 TRBV6-1 NA few
CASSYDGTSGTLSTDTQYF TGTGCCAGCAGCTACGATGGGACTAGCGGAACACTCAGCACAGATACGCAGTATTTT TRBJ2-3 TRBV28 TRBD2 NA
CASSLGPGWGSSYNEQFF TGTGCCAGCAGCCTCGGGCCCGGCTGGGGAAGCTCCTACAATGAGCAGTTCTTC TRBJ2-1 TRBV7-2 NA few
CASSQEDRGVYEQYF TGTGCCAGCTCACAAGAGGACAGGGGGGTATACGAGCAGTACTTC TRBJ2-7 TRBV18 TRBD1 few
CASRRPPAYGYTF TGTGCCAGCAGGAGACCCCCGGCTTATGGCTACACCTTC TRBJ1-2 TRBV28 NA many
CASSSPRGLENTEAFF TGTGCCAGCAGTAGCCCCCGGGGGCTGGAGAACACTGAAGCTTTCTTT TRBJ1-1 TRBV27 NA many
CASSHDSSTIAREQYF TGCGCCAGCAGCCACGACAGTTCCACAATCGCCCGAGAGCAGTACTTC TRBJ2-7 TRBV4-3 NA few
CASSGRAGETQYF TGTGCCAGTAGCGGGAGGGCCGGCGAGACCCAGTACTTC TRBJ2-5 TRBV7-2 TRBD2 many
CATSSPGAGYNEQFF TGTGCCACCAGCAGCCCGGGCGCTGGCTACAATGAGCAGTTCTTC TRBJ2-1 TRBV15 NA NA
CSATQGNVQETQYF TGCAGTGCTACCCAGGGGAATGTACAAGAGACCCAGTACTTC TRBJ2-5 TRBV20-1 NA many
CASSFEGGGQPQHF TGCGCCAGCAGCTTCGAGGGGGGAGGGCAGCCCCAGCATTTT TRBJ1-5 TRBV5-1 NA NA
CASSLPSYEQYF TGTGCCAGCAGTTTGCCCTCCTACGAGCAGTACTTC TRBJ2-7 TRBV28 NA many